The clone carrying this T cell receptor (beta chain) was seen a few times. Its specificity is unknown. This entry belongs to a study of T cell repertoires in cytomegalovirus infection. As for the study in general: Recently identified HLA-C-restricted and well-studied HLA-B-restricted CMV epitopes were used. CMV infection together with matching HLA type was indicated by public TCR beta signatures. Study-wide results and limits: Frequencies of public TCR beta families were cumulated, and this identified carriers of CMV plus the relevant HLA.

The CDR3 loop spans 13 amino acids. CDR1 SNHLY and CDR2 FYNNEI come from the germline V gene. Trimming pared 8 bases from V and 5 bases from J, leaving 13 bases between. TCRdb ran MiXCR on the reads and lists one entry per CDR3 protein. The sample lists about 700,000 distinct CDR3 sequences; roughly 30% were seen once. The input for sequencing was cultured PBMCs, taken from culture after CMV antigen stimulation. This chain links TRBV2 with TRBJ2-1; no clear D gene. The TCR originated in a human donor in good health (CMV status not recorded). Some clones in this sample may be carry-over from other donors' samples. Here the CDR3 DNA reads TGTGCCAGCTCAACCGGGCCTCACAATGAGCAGTTCTTC. Translated: CASSTGPHNEQFF.